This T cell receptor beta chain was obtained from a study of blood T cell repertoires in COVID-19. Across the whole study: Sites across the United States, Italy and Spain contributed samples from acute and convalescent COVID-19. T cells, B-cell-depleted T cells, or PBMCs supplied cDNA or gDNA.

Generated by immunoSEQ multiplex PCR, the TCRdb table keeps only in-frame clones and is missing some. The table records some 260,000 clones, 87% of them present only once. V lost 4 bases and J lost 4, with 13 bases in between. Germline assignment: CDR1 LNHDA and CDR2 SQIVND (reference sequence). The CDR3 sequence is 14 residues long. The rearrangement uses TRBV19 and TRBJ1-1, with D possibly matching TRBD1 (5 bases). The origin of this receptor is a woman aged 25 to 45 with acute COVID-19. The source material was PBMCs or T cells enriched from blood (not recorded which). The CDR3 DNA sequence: TGTGCCAGTAGTACCCTCCGGGGGTCCACTGAAGCTTTCTTT. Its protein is CASSTLRGSTEAFF.